A single T cell receptor beta chain is shown here with its context. Its antigen is unknown. PCR was performed using 60 Vbeta and 13 Jbeta primers. Sequenced by immunoSEQ multiplex PCR; TCRdb stores in-frame clones only, minus some. This table has about 300,000 clones, 86% appearing once. Trimming at V came to 0 bases and at J to 7 bases, leaving 6 bases not matched to a gene. The V gene's germline CDR1 is SGHNT and CDR2 YYREEE (reference sequence). The length of the CDR3 is 16 residues. These data belong to a study of cytomegalovirus exposure and HLA in healthy donors. Study-level points and caveats: TCR beta V- and J-gene trimming, according to a later analysis, was linked to a missense DCLRE1C variant. An analysis that came later showed most CMV-associated TCR beta chains appearing HLA-restricted. For presence/absence analyses, sequencing depth was assumed to be roughly uniform across donors.

The rearrangement links TRBV5-4 to TRBJ1-4; 10 bases align to TRBD1. The sequencing sample was made of PBMCs. The TCR originated in a man aged 40-55 years in good health and CMV-seropositive. CDR3 residues: CASSLGKDRGGEKLFF. DNA of the CDR3: TGTGCCAGCAGCTTGGGGAAGGACAGGGGGGGTGAAAAACTGTTTTTT.